The 15 T cell receptor beta chains in this list originate from one sample, sequenced in a study of OX40 agonist ivuxolimab in advanced cancers. Profiling relied on immunoSEQ multiplex PCR, and the TCRdb table lists in-frame clones only, not all of them. Counted here are about 20,000 clones, over 80% occurring once; the ten biggest clones make up around 49%. Sample: CD4+ or CD8+ T cells sorted from blood, taken in a trial of the OX40 agonist ivuxolimab. The receptors originated from an adult with an advanced solid tumor such as melanoma, head and neck, liver or kidney cancer.

This sequence joins TRBV7-9 and TRBJ1-2; 9 bases line up with TRBD1. CDR1 and CDR2 from the germline V gene are SEHNR and FQNEAQ (reference sequence). Trimming cost V 11 bases and J 6 bases; bases outside gene matches: 10. The CDR3 consists of 13 residues. The CDR3, as DNA: TGTGCCTCGGATCCGGGACAGGGAAATGGCTACACCTTC. Protein: CASDPGQGNGYTF.

The rearrangement links TRBV2 to TRBJ2-1; 7 positions match TRBD2. The CDR3 is 15 amino acids. CDR1 is SNHLY and CDR2 is FYNNEI in the germline V gene. V lost 3 bases and J lost 8; bases outside the gene matches: 10. The CDR3 DNA follows: TGTGCCAGCAGTGATCTGGGAGGGCCGGTGGATGAGCAGTTCTTC. Translating gives CASSDLGGPVDEQFF.

CDR3 sequence (DNA): TGTGCCAGCAGTTACTCGAACCCGGGGACCTACACCTTC. It encodes CASSYSNPGTYTF. The chain employs TRBV6-5 and TRBJ1-2, with D perhaps TRBD1 (5 bases). Germline lookup yields CDR1 MNHEY and CDR2 SVGAGI. V gave up 0 bases and J gave up 10 bases, with 12 bases separating them. The CDR3 sequence is 13 residues long.

The rearrangement joins TRBV11-2 to TRBJ1-5; D is unresolved. Trimming took off 0 bases at V and 9 bases at J, with 9 bases between the two ends. Germline V CDR1 and CDR2: SGHAT, FQNNGV. The CDR3 has 13 residues. The CDR3: CASSLDLQWPQHF. For the CDR3, the DNA is TGTGCCAGCAGCTTAGACCTGCAATGGCCCCAGCATTTT.

The chain employs TRBV7-9 and TRBJ2-5; TRBD1 agrees at 7 bases. CDR1 is SEHNR and CDR2 is FQNEAQ in the germline V gene (reference sequence). V was pared by 4 bases and J by 1 base, with 3 bases of the junction left unmatched. This CDR3 is built from 14 residues. CDR3 amino acids: CASSSDRTQETQYF. CDR3 sequence (DNA): TGTGCCAGCAGCTCGGACAGGACCCAAGAGACCCAGTACTTC.

The rearrangement joins TRBV19 to TRBJ2-3; the match to TRBD2 covers 11 bases. Germline-derived CDR1 and CDR2 are LNHDA and SQIVND (reference sequence). Trimming took 5 bases from V and 2 from J; bases not matched to a gene: 6. This CDR3 comprises 16 residues. CDR3 in DNA: TGTGCCAGTAGTCCAACTAGCGGGAGACCCACAGATACGCAGTATTTT. The encoded protein is CASSPTSGRPTDTQYF. The entire variable domain, with the rest obtained from reference TRBV19 and TRBJ2-3, is as follows: DGGITQSPKYLFRKEGQNVTLSCEQNLNHDAMYWYRQDPGQGLRLIYYSQIVNDFQKGDIAEGYSVSREKKESFPLTVTSAQKNPTAFYLCASSPTSGRPTDTQYFGPGTRLTVL.

This sequence joins TRBV5-4 and TRBJ2-7, with TRBD1 matching 9 bases. Germline CDR1 is SGHNT and CDR2 is YYREEE (reference sequence). The CDR3 is made up of 15 amino acids. Trimming at V came to 7 bases and at J to 5 bases, leaving 13 bases not matched to a gene. The CDR3 DNA reads as TGTGCCAGCCACTCCCGGGGACAGGGATTCGACGAGCAGTACTTC. This sequence encodes CASHSRGQGFDEQYF.

The chain has TRBV9 and TRBJ2-7; no clear D gene. The CDR3 runs to 14 residues. Germline V gene lookup returns CDR1 SGDLS and CDR2 YYNGEE. V lost 3 bases to trimming and J lost 3 bases, with 13 bases between them. For the CDR3, the DNA is TGTGCCAGCAGCGCCCGCCTGGCTGACTACGAGCAGTACTTC. It is translated as CASSARLADYEQYF.

This clone was detected only once. The chain couples TRBV27 to TRBJ1-1; D might be TRBD1 (5 bases). Looked up from germline, CDR1 is MNHEY and CDR2 is SMNVEV (reference sequence). The CDR3 runs to 15 residues. Between the trimmed V and J ends, which lost 4 bases and 0 bases, there was a span of 12 bases. CDR3 loop: CASSSPAGLNTEAFF. In nucleotides, the CDR3 is TGTGCCAGCAGTTCCCCGGCAGGGTTGAACACTGAAGCTTTCTTT.

This rearrangement joins TRBV7-6 to TRBJ2-1, with a possible D match to TRBD1 (6 bases). Germline loops: CDR1 SGHVS, CDR2 FNYEAQ. There are 20 residues in the CDR3. V shed 1 base and J shed 3 bases, with 25 bases lying between them. The CDR3 region is CASSLVTTVGPSGHYNEQFF. CDR3 bases: TGTGCCAGCAGCTTAGTGACCACCGTGGGCCCATCGGGACACTACAATGAGCAGTTCTTC.

V is TRBV7-9 and J is TRBJ2-1, with 7 bases matching TRBD1. The CDR3 loop spans 16 amino acids. V trimming: 5 bases; J trimming: 7 bases; junction bases outside the gene matches: 14. The germline V gene has CDR1 SEHNR and CDR2 FQNEAQ (reference sequence). The CDR3 DNA reads TGTGCCAGCAGCACCCTGGACAGGCCTCCAGAAAATGAGCAGTTCTTC. Translation: CASSTLDRPPENEQFF.

This clone was observed a single time. The CDR3 is CAMVEGPAGDTQYF. CDR3 nucleotide sequence: TGTGCCATGGTTGAGGGGCCGGCAGGGGATACGCAGTATTTT. The chain is built from TRBV7-9 and TRBJ2-3, with D possibly called TRBD1 or TRBD2 (5 bases each). V dropped 10 bases and J dropped 6 bases, with 20 bases sitting between them. CDR1 and CDR2 from the germline V gene are SEHNR and FQNEAQ (reference sequence). The CDR3 runs 14 residues.

The chain uses TRBV4-3 and TRBJ2-1; D unresolved. V was pared by 1 base and J by 1 base, with 8 bases between. Germline CDR1 and CDR2: LGHNA and YSLEER. The CDR3 length is 15 residues. The CDR3 protein is CASSQAIGSYNEQFF. CDR3 coding DNA: TGCGCCAGCAGCCAAGCCATTGGGTCCTACAATGAGCAGTTCTTC.

The genes are TRBV10-3 and TRBJ2-7; tentatively, D is TRBD1 (6 bases). This CDR3 has 14 amino acids. Deletions cut 1 base from V and 7 bases from J, with 14 bases between. Germline values: CDR1 ENHRY, CDR2 SYGVKD. The CDR3 loop reads CAISEWTEEGEQYF. The CDR3 DNA follows: TGTGCCATCAGTGAGTGGACAGAGGAAGGTGAGCAGTACTTC.

The chain combines TRBV6-4 with TRBJ2-3; D unresolved. In germline, CDR1 is MRHNA, CDR2 SNTAGT. Trimming took off 4 bases at V and 2 bases at J, with 13 bases between the two ends. The CDR3 totals 15 residues. The CDR3, as DNA: TGTGCCAGCAGTGTCACCTCCTCTTTCACAGATACGCAGTATTTT. Encoded protein: CASSVTSSFTDTQYF.